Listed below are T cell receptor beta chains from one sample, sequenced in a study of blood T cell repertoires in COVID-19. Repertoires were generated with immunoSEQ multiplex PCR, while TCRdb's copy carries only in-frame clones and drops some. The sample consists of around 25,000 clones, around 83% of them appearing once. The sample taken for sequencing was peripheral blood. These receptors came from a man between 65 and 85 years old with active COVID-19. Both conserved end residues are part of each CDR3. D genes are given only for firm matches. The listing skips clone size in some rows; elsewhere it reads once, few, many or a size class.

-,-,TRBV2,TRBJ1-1,CASRTGMNTEAFF,TGTGCCAGCAGAACAGGCATGAACACTGAAGCTTTCTTT
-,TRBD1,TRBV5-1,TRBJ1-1,CASSSNRGGPTEAFF,TGCGCCAGCAGCTCCAACCGAGGGGGCCCCACTGAAGCTTTCTTT
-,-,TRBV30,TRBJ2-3,CAWSPLRGRPDTQYF,TGTGCCTGGAGCCCCCTGCGGGGACGACCAGATACGCAGTATTTT
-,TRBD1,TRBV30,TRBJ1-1,CAWSGTGGVNTEAFF,TGTGCCTGGAGTGGAACAGGGGGGGTGAACACTGAAGCTTTCTTT
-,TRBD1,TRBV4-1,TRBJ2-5,CASSPTGGRETQYF,TGCGCCAGCAGCCCGACAGGGGGCCGGGAGACCCAGTACTTC
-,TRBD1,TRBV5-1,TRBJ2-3,CASSSQGWRDTQYF,TGCGCCAGCAGCTCACAGGGGTGGAGAGATACGCAGTATTTT
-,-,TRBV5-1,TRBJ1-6,CASSLQARNSPLHF,TGCGCCAGCAGCTTGCAGGCCAGAAATTCACCCCTCCACTTT
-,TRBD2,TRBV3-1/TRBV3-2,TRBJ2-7,CASSRTSGGYEQYF,TGTGCCAGCAGCCGGACTAGCGGGGGTTACGAGCAGTACTTC
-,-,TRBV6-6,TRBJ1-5,CASSQTRSGQPQHF,TGTGCCAGCAGTCAGACCCGCTCGGGGCAGCCCCAGCATTTT
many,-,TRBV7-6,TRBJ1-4,CASSQQGRRNEKLFF,TGTGCCAGCAGCCAACAGGGCAGGAGGAATGAAAAACTGTTTTTT
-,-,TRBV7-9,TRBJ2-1,CASSGSPHNEQFF,TGTGCCAGCAGCGGGAGTCCACACAATGAGCAGTTCTTC
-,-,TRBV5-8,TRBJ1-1,CASSQHVDTEAFF,TGTGCCAGCAGCCAACATGTGGACACTGAAGCTTTCTTT
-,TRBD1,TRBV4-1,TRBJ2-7,CASSPRLSAGGSYEQYF,TGCGCCAGCAGCCCCCGCCTAAGTGCAGGGGGTTCCTACGAGCAGTACTTC
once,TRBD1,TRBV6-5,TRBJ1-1,CASKIQGATEAFF,TGTGCCAGTAAGATACAGGGGGCCACTGAAGCTTTCTTT
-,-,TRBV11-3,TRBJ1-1,CASSSGLGEAFF,TGTGCCAGCAGCAGCGGCTTGGGGGAAGCTTTCTTT
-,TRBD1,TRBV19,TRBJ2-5,CASSAGTGQETQYF,TGTGCCAGTAGCGCAGGGACAGGACAAGAGACCCAGTACTTC
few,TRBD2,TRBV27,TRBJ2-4,CASSSRQGGAAKNIQYF,TGTGCCAGCAGTTCCCGCCAGGGAGGGGCCGCTAAAAACATTCAGTACTTC
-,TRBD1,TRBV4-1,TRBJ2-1,CASSHFKGQVTYNEQFF,TGCGCCAGCAGCCATTTTAAAGGACAGGTTACCTACAATGAGCAGTTCTTC
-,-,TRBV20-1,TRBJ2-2,CSASHALGELFF,TGCAGTGCTAGTCACGCACTCGGGGAGCTGTTTTTT
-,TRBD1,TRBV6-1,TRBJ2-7,CASSEQGVDEQYF,TGTGCCAGCAGTGAACAGGGGGTGGACGAGCAGTACTTC
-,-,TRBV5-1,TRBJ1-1,CASSLAGVGAGTEAFF,TGCGCCAGCAGCTTGGCCGGTGTGGGGGCCGGCACTGAAGCTTTCTTT
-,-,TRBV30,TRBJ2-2,CAWNLLASTGELFF,TGTGCCTGGAACCTCTTAGCTTCCACCGGGGAGCTGTTTTTT
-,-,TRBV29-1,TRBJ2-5,CSVGGGAGRETQYF,TGCAGCGTGGGGGGGGGCGCTGGGCGAGAGACCCAGTACTTC
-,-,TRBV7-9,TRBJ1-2,CASSLTARNYGYTF,TGTGCCAGCAGCTTAACCGCCAGAAACTATGGCTACACCTTC
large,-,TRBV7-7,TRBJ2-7,CASSPGDKYEQYF,TGTGCTAGCAGCCCCGGGGACAAATACGAGCAGTACTTC
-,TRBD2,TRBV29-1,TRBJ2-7,CSVSGGPIPGEQYF,TGCAGCGTATCGGGAGGGCCGATTCCCGGCGAGCAGTACTTC
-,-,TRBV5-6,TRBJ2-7,CASSLGWRDSYEQYF,TGTGCCAGCAGCTTGGGGTGGCGGGACTCCTACGAGCAGTACTTC
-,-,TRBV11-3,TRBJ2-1,CASSLAAGKPFF,TGTGCCAGCAGCTTAGCGGCGGGGAAACCGTTCTTC
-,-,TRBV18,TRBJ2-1,CASSPPRRVYEQFF,TGTGCCAGCTCACCACCCCGCAGGGTATATGAGCAGTTCTTC
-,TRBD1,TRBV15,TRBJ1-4,CATSGRAGTGDEKLFF,TGTGCCACCAGCGGCCGAGCCGGGACAGGGGATGAAAAACTGTTTTTT
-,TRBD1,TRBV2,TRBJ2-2,CASIGQGWNTGELFF,TGTGCCAGCATAGGACAGGGGTGGAACACCGGGGAGCTGTTTTTT
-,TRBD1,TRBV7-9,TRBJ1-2,CASSSKTGADPYGYTF,TGTGCCAGCAGTTCAAAGACAGGGGCCGACCCCTATGGCTACACCTTC
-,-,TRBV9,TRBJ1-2,CASSPGSGARQSGYTF,TGTGCCAGCAGCCCAGGATCAGGGGCGAGGCAAAGTGGCTACACCTTC
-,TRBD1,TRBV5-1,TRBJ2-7,CASSATGQHYEQYF,TGCGCCAGTTCCGCCACGGGACAGCACTACGAGCAGTACTTC
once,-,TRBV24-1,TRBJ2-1,CATSDPSPGEDNEQFF,TGTGCCACCAGTGATCCAAGCCCCGGGGAAGACAATGAGCAGTTCTTC
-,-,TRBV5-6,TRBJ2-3,CASSLRGDTQYF,TGTGCCAGCAGCTTGCGGGGAGATACGCAGTATTTT
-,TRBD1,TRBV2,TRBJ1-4,CASRKGQGALNEKLFF,TGTGCCAGCAGGAAGGGACAGGGGGCGCTTAATGAAAAACTGTTTTTT
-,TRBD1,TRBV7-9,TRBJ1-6,CASSSWTGGRYNSPLHF,TGTGCCAGCAGCTCCTGGACAGGGGGCAGGTATAATTCACCCCTCCACTTT
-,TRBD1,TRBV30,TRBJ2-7,CAWRAKTGANYEQYF,TGTGCCTGGAGGGCTAAGACAGGGGCAAACTACGAGCAGTACTTC
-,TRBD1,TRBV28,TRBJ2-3,CASNTGAGRDTQYF,TGTGCCAGCAATACAGGGGCCGGACGGGATACGCAGTATTTT
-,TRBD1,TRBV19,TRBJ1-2,CASSIRTGDSYYGYTF,TGTGCCAGTAGTATCCGGACAGGGGATTCTTACTATGGCTACACCTTC
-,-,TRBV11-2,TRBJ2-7,CASSLTGREQYF,TGTGCCAGCAGCTTAACCGGTCGCGAGCAGTACTTC
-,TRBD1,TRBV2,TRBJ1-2,CASSERGPCF,TGTGCCAGCAGTGAGAGGGGGCCGTGCTTC
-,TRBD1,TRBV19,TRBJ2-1,CASSRTGAALNSYNEQFF,TGTGCCAGTAGTAGGACAGGGGCCGCCCTGAACTCCTACAATGAGCAGTTCTTC
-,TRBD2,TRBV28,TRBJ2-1,CASNTGGYNEQFF,TGTGCCAGCAATACGGGGGGGTACAATGAGCAGTTCTTC
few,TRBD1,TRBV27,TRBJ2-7,CASDSETGVYEQYF,TGTGCCAGCGATTCGGAGACAGGGGTGTACGAGCAGTACTTC
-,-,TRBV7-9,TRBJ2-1,CASSLGADEQFF,TGTGCCAGCAGCTTAGGGGCCGATGAGCAGTTCTTC
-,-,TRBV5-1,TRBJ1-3,CASSPDSSGNTIYF,TGCGCCAGCAGCCCTGACAGCTCTGGAAACACCATATATTTT
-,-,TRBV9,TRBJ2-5,CASAQRDQETQYF,TGTGCCAGCGCGCAGCGGGACCAAGAGACCCAGTACTTC
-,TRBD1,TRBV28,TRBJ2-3,CASSLGTGSLTDTQYF,TGTGCCAGCAGTTTAGGGACAGGGTCCCTCACAGATACGCAGTATTTT